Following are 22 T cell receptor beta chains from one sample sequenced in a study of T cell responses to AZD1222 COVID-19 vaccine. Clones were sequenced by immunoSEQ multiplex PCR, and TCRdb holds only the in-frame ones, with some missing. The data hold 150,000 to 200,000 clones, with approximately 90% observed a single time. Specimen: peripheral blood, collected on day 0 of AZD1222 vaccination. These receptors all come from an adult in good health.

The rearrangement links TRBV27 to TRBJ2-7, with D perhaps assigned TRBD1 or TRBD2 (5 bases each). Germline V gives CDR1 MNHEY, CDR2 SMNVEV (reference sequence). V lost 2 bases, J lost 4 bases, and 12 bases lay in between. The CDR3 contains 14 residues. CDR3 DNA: TGTGCCAGCAGTTTACGGGGCGGAGCTTACGAGCAGTACTTC. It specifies CASSLRGGAYEQYF.

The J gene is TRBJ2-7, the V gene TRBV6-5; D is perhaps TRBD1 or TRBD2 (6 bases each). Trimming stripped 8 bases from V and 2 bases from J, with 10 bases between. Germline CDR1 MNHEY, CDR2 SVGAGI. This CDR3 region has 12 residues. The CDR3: CASRGPTYEQYF. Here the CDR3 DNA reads TGTGCCAGCCGGGGGCCAACCTACGAGCAGTACTTC.

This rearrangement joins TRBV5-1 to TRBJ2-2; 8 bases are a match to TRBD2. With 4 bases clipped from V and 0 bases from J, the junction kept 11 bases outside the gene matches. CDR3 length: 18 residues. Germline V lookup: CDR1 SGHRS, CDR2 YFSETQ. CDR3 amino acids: CASSLTGGEVSNTGELFF. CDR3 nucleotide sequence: TGCGCCAGCAGCCTCACCGGGGGGGAGGTCTCGAACACCGGGGAGCTGTTTTTT.

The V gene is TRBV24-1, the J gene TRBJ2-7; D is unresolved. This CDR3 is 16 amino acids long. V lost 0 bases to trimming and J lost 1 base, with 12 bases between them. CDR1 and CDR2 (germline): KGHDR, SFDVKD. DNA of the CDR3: TGTGCCACCAGTGATTTGGGGATGACATTTTCCTACGAGCAGTACTTC. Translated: CATSDLGMTFSYEQYF.

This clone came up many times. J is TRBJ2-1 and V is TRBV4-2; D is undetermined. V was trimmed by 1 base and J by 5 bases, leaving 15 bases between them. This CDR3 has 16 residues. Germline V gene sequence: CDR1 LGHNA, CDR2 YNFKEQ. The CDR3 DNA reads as TGTGCCAGCAGCCAAGGTTTTGGGCCACGTGACAATGAGCAGTTCTTC. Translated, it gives CASSQGFGPRDNEQFF.

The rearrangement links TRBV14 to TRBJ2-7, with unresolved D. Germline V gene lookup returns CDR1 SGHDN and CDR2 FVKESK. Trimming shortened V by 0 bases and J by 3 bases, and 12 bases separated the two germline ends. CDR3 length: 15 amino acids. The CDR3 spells CASSQEDGFGYEQYF. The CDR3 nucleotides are TGTGCCAGCAGCCAAGAAGATGGATTCGGCTACGAGCAGTACTTC. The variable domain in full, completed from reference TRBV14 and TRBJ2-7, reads EAGVTQFPSHSVIEKGQTVTLRCDPISGHDNLYWYRRVMGKEIKFLLHFVKESKQDESGMPNNRFLAERTGGTYSTLKVQPAELEDSGVYFCASSQEDGFGYEQYFGPGTRLTVT.

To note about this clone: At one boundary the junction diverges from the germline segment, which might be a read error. CDR3 DNA sequence: TGTGCCAGCAGTGAAATAGCACTAGCGGGAGGGCCTCTCTTC. It yields the protein CASSEIALAGGPLF. This sequence joins TRBV2 and TRBJ2-1; TRBD2 matches at 13 bases. Germline-derived CDR1 and CDR2 are SNHLY and FYNNEI. The CDR3 is 14 residues long.

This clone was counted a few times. CDR3: CASSLIGSYNSPLHF. The CDR3 DNA sequence: TGTGCCAGCAGCCTAATTGGATCCTATAATTCACCCCTCCACTTT. The chain uses TRBV5-5 and TRBJ1-6, with D unresolved. The V gene's germline CDR1 is SGHKS and CDR2 YYEKEE (reference sequence). The CDR3 sequence is 15 residues long. V gave up 4 bases and J gave up 1 base, with 9 bases separating them.

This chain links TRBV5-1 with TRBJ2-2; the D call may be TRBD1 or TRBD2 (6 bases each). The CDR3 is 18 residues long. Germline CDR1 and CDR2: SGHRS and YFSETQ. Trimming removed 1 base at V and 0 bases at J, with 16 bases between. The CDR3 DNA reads TGCGCCAGCAGCTTGCAGGGGCCGAGGGGGGCGAACACCGGGGAGCTGTTTTTT. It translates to CASSLQGPRGANTGELFF. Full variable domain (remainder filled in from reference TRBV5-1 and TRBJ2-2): KAGVTQTPRYLIKTRGQQVTLSCSPISGHRSVSWYQQTPGQGLQFLFEYFSETQRNKGNFPGRFSGRQFSNSRSEMNVSTLELGDSALYLCASSLQGPRGANTGELFFGEGSRLTVL.

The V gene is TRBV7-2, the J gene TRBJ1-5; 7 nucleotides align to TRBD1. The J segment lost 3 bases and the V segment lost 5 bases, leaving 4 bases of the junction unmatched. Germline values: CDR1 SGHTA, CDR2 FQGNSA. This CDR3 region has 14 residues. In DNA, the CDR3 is TGTGCCAGCAGCCTGGGACAGTTCAATCAGCCCCAGCATTTT. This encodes CASSLGQFNQPQHF.

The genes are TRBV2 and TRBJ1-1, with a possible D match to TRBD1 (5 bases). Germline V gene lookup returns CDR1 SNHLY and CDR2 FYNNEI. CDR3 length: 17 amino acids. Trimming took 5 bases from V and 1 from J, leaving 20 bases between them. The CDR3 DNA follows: TGTGCCAGCAGTCGGGGACCGAGGGTCTTACGGAACACTGAAGCTTTCTTT. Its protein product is CASSRGPRVLRNTEAFF.

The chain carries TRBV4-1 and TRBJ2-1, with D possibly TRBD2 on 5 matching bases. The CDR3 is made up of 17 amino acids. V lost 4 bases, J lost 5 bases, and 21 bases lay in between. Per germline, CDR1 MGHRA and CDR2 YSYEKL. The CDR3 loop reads CASSRGQSLTMNNEQFF. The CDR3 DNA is TGCGCCAGCAGCCGAGGGCAGTCCCTAACCATGAACAATGAGCAGTTCTTC.

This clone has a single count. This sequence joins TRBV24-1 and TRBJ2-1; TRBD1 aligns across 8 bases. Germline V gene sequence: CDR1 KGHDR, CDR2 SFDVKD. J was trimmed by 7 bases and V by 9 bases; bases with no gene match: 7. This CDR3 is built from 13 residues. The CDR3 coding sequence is TGTGCCACCTCGGCAGGGGGCAAGAATGAGCAGTTCTTC. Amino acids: CATSAGGKNEQFF.

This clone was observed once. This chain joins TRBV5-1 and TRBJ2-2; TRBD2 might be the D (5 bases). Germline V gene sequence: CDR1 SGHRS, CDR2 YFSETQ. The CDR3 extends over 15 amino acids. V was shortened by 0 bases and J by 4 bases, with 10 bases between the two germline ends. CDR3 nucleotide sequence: TGCGCCAGCAGCTTGGGGGGTCGGGGCACCGGGGAGCTGTTTTTT. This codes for CASSLGGRGTGELFF.

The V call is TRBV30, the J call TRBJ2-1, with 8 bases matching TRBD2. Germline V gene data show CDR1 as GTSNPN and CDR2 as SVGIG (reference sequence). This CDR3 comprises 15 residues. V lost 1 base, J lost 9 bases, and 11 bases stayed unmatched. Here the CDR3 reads CAWSDLAGGGIEQFF. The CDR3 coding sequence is TGTGCCTGGAGTGACCTAGCGGGTGGGGGCATTGAGCAGTTCTTC. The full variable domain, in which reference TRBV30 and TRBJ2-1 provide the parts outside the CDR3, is SQTIHQWPATLVQPVGSPLSLECTVEGTSNPNLYWYRQAAGRGLQLLFYSVGIGQISSEVPQNLSASRPQDRQFILSSKKLLLSDSGFYLCAWSDLAGGGIEQFFGPGTRLTVL.

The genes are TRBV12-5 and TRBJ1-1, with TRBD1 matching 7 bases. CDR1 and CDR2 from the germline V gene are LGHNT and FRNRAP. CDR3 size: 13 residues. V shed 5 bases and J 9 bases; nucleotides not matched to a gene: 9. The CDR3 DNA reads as TGTGCTAGTGGTCCCACAGGGGTACGAAAAGCTTTCTTT. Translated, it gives CASGPTGVRKAFF.

In DNA form, the CDR3 reads TGTGCCAGCAGCGGGGACGGAGCTAACTATGGCTACACCTTC. Protein: CASSGDGANYGYTF. The rearrangement joins TRBV9 to TRBJ1-2, with D possibly TRBD1 on 5 matching bases. The CDR3 extends over 14 amino acids. Trimming stripped 3 bases from V and 0 bases from J, with 9 bases between. Germline CDR1 SGDLS, CDR2 YYNGEE.

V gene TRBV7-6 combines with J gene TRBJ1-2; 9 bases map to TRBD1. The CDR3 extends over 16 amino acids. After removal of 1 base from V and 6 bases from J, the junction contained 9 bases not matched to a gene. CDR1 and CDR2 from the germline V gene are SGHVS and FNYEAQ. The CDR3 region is CASSLEPGQGMDGYTF. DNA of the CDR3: TGTGCCAGCAGCTTAGAACCGGGACAGGGAATGGATGGCTACACCTTC.

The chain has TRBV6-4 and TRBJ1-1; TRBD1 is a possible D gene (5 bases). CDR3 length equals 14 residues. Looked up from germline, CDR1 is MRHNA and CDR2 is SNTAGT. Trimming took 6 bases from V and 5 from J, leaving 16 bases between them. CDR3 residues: CASRSYRGRTEAFF. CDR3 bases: TGTGCCAGCAGGTCTTATCGGGGCCGGACTGAAGCTTTCTTT.

The DNA of the CDR3 is TGTGCCAGCTCACCGGAGAGGTATAGCAATCAGCCCCAGCATTTT. Residues: CASSPERYSNQPQHF. The rearrangement joins TRBV18 to TRBJ1-5; D gene unclear. Germline V lookup: CDR1 KGHSH, CDR2 LQKENI. V was pared by 3 bases and J by 0 bases, with 9 bases between. The CDR3 spans 15 residues.

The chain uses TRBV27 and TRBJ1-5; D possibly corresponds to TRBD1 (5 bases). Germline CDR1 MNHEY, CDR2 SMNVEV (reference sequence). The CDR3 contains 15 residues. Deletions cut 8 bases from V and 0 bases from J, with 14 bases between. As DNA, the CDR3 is TGTGCCAGCGGGGCGAGGGGCTATAGCAATCAGCCCCAGCATTTT. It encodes CASGARGYSNQPQHF.

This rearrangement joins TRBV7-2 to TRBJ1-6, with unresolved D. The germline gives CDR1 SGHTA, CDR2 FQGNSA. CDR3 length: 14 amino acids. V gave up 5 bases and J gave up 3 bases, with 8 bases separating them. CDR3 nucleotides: TGTGCCAGCAGCCCCGGCTTCTATAATTCACCCCTCCACTTT. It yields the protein CASSPGFYNSPLHF.